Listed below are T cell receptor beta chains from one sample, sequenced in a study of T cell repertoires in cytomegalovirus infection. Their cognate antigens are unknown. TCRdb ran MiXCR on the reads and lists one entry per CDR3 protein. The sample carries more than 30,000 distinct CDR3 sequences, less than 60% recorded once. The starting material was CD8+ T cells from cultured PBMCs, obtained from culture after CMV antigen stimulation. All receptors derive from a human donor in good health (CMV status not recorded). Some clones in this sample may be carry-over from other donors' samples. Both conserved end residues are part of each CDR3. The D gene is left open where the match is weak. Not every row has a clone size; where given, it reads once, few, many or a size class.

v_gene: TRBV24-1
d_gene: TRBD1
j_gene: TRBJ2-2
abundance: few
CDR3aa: CATSYHRGPGGTGELFF

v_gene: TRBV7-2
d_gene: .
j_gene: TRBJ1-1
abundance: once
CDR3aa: CASSPPAGLNTEAFF

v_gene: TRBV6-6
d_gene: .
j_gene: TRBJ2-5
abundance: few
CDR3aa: CASSYLHQETQYF

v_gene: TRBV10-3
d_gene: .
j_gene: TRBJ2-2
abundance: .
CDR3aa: CAIREDSKNTGELFF

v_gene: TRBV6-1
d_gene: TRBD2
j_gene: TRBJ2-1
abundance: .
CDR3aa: CASTRAGAGGYNEQFF

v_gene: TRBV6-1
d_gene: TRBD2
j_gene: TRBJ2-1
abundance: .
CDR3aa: CASSSLLRGLVFNEQFF

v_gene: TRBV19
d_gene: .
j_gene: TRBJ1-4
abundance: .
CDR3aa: CASSIPWDSPEKLFF

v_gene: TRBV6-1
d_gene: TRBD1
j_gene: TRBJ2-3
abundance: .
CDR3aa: CASSEVIPGQGSTTDTQYF

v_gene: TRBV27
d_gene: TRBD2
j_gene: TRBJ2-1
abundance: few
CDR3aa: CASSLYLAGGRVEQFF

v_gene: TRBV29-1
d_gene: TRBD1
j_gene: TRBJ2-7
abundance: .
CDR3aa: CSVRTGLSYEQYF

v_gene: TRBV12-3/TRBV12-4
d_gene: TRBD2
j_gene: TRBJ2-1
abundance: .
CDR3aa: CASRTSGRGGAEQFF

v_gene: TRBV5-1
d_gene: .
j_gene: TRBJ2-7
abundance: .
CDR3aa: CASSFMRGISSYEQYF

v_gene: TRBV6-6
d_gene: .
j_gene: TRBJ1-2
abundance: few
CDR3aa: CASSYLSPTYEANYGYTF

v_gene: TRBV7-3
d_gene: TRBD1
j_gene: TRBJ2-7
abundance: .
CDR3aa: CASSLGDRDSSYEQYF

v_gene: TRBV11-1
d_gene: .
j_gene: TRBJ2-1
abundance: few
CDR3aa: CASSFDLLARNEQFF

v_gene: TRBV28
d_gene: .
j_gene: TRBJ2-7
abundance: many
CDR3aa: CASSQRFISLSYEQYF

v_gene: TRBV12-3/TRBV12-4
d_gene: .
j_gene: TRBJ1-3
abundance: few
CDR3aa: CASSYPWGIGNTIYF

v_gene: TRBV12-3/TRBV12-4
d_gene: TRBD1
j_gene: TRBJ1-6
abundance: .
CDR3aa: CASSQDRGYYNSPLHF

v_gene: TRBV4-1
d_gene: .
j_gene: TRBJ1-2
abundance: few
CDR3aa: CASSQENAGRNGYTF

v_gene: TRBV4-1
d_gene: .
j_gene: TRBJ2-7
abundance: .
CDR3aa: CASSEYWTGYEQYF

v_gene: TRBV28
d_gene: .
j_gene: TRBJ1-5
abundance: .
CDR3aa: CASTPSSPAYSNQPQHF

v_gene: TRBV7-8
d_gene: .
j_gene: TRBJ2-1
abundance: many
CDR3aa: CASSSLPTSTEQFF

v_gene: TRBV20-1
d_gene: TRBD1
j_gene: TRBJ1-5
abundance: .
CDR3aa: CSARDRERDQPQHF

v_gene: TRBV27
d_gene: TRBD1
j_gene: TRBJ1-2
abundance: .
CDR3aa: CASSLRTGAHGYTF

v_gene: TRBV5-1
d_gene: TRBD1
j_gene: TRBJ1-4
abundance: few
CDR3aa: CASSFDRGREFEKLFF

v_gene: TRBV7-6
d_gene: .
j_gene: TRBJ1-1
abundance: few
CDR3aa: CASSRSGVGETEAFF

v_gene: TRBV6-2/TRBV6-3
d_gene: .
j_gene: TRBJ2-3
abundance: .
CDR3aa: CASSYSGAPTQYF

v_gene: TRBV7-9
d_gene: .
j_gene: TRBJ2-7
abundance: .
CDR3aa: CASSLVSTRDNSYEQYF

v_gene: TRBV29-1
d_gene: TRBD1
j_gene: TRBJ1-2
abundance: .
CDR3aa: CSVGRTGDSNYGYTF

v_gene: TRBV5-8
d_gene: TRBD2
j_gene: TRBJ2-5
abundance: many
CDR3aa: CASSWSSAGGETQYF

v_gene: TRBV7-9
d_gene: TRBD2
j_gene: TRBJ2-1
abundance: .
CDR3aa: CASSTTSGSYNEQFF

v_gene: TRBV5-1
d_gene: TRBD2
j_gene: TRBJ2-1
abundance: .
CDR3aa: CASSLGGGDSYNEQFF

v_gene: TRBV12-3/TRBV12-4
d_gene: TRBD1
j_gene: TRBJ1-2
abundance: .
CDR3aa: CASRPDRDHGYTF

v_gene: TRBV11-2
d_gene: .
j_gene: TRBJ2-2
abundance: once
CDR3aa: CASSLWREDTGELFF

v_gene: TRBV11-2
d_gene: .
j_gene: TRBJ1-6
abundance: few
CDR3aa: CASSFGHSSYNSPLHF

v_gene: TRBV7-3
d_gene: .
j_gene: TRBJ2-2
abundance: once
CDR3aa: CASSLTAGTGELFF

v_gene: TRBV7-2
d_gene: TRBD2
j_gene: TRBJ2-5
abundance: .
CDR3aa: CASSSSGRRQETQYF

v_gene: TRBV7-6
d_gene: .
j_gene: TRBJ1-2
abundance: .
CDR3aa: CASSLGAPPSGYTF

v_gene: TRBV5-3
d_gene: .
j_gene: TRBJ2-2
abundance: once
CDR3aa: CASSLTRRATGELFF

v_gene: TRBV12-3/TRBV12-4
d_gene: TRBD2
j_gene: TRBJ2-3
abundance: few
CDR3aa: CASSQTSGGTTDTQYF

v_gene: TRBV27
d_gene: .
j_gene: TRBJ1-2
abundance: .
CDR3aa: CASSFTGTNYGYTF

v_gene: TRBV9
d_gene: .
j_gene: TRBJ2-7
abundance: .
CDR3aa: CASSPQLGYEQYF

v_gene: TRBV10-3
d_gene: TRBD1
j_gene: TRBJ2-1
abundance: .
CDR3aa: CAINGQGDNEQFF

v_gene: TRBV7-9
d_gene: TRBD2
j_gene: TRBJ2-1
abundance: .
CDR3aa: CASSSGLAGPSSYNEQFF

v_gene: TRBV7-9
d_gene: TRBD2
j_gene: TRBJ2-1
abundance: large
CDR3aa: CASSLIGAGGPDEQFF

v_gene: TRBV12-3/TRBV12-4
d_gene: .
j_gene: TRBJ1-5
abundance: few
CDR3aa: CASAPGRGEPSNQPQHF

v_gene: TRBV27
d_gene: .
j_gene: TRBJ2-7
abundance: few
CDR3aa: CASSPTGTHPSEQYF

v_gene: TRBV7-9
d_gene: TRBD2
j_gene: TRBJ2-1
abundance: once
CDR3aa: CASSSRLSGRTNEQFF

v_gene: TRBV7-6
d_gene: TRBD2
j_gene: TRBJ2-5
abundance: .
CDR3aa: CASSSPGGARETQYF

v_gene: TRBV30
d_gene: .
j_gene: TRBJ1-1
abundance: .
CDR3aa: CAWSVGQNTEAFF

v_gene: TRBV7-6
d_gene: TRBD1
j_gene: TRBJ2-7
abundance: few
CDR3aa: CASSSRGTSYEQYF

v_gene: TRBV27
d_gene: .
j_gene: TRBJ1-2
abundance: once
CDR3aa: CASSLSASFNYGYTF

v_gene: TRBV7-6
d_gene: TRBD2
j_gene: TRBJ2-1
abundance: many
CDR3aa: CASIPSGGTEQFF

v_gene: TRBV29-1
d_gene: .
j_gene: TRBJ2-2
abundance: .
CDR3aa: CSAPLTGTGELFF